These T cell receptor beta chains were read from a single sample in a study of T cells in Graves' hyperthyroidism and ophthalmopathy. TCRdb re-called the multiplex PCR reads with MiXCR, one entry per CDR3 protein. The sample holds roughly 500,000 distinct CDR3 sequences, over 35% seen once. The sequencing sample was made of peripheral blood or thyroid tissue (not recorded which). The receptors were sampled from an adult woman with Graves' disease, either hyperthyroidism or ophthalmopathy (not recorded which). CDR3s include the opening cysteine and the closing phenylalanine or tryptophan. A D gene is named only where the DNA matches it firmly. Rows may omit the clone size; those that give it use once, few, many or a size class.

CDR3 DNA: TGTGCCAGCAGCGTAGCAGCCCTGACCGCTACCTACGAGCAGTACTTC
CDR3 protein: CASSVAALTATYEQYF
V gene: TRBV9
clone size: .
J gene: TRBJ2-7
D gene: .

CDR3 DNA: TGCAGTGCCCCGGACAACTACGAGCAGTACTTC
CDR3 protein: CSAPDNYEQYF
V gene: TRBV20-1
clone size: few
J gene: TRBJ2-7
D gene: .

CDR3 DNA: TGTGCCAGCAGTGAACCAGGGGGGAAAACTGAAGCTTTCTTT
CDR3 protein: CASSEPGGKTEAFF
V gene: TRBV6-1
clone size: .
J gene: TRBJ1-1
D gene: TRBD1

CDR3 DNA: TGTGCCACCAGGGGACAGGGGACGGGGAATTTCTACGAGCAGTACTTC
CDR3 protein: CATRGQGTGNFYEQYF
V gene: TRBV10-3
clone size: .
J gene: TRBJ2-7
D gene: TRBD1

CDR3 DNA: TGTGCCAGCAGCGCCTTGGGGGGCCTGAACACCGGGGAGCTGTTTTTT
CDR3 protein: CASSALGGLNTGELFF
V gene: TRBV4-2
clone size: .
J gene: TRBJ2-2
D gene: .

CDR3 DNA: TGCAGCGTTGTTCTGGGAAACGGCGAGCAGTACTTC
CDR3 protein: CSVVLGNGEQYF
V gene: TRBV29-1
clone size: .
J gene: TRBJ2-7
D gene: .

CDR3 DNA: TGTGCCAGCAGTTGGTTAGCGGCAGGGAACTATGGCTACACCTTC
CDR3 protein: CASSWLAAGNYGYTF
V gene: TRBV12-3/TRBV12-4
clone size: many
J gene: TRBJ1-2
D gene: .

CDR3 DNA: TGTGCCACCAGCAGAGAATCAGGGGATTCACCCCTCCACTTT
CDR3 protein: CATSRESGDSPLHF
V gene: TRBV15
clone size: .
J gene: TRBJ1-6
D gene: .

CDR3 DNA: TGCAGTGCTTATACCCGGGACACTTCCGGGGACACCATATATTTT
CDR3 protein: CSAYTRDTSGDTIYF
V gene: TRBV20-1
clone size: .
J gene: TRBJ1-3
D gene: .

CDR3 DNA: TGCAGTGCTCCGACAGGGGGGAGAATAGGCAATCAGCCCCAGCATTTT
CDR3 protein: CSAPTGGRIGNQPQHF
V gene: TRBV20-1
clone size: .
J gene: TRBJ1-5
D gene: TRBD1

CDR3 DNA: TGTGCCAGCAGCCTCAGACAGGGCCACACCGGGGAGCTGTTTTTT
CDR3 protein: CASSLRQGHTGELFF
V gene: TRBV7-2
clone size: many
J gene: TRBJ2-2
D gene: TRBD1

CDR3 DNA: TGTGCCAGCAGTGAATTTGGACAGTCGGGTGGCTACACCTTC
CDR3 protein: CASSEFGQSGGYTF
V gene: TRBV6-1
clone size: few
J gene: TRBJ1-2
D gene: .

CDR3 DNA: TGCGCCAGCAGCTTAAAGAGCCGATGGGATAATTCACCCCTCCACTTT
CDR3 protein: CASSLKSRWDNSPLHF
V gene: TRBV5-1
clone size: many
J gene: TRBJ1-6
D gene: .

CDR3 DNA: TGCGCCAGCAGCACCGGTTACGAGCAGCACTTC
CDR3 protein: CASSTGYEQHF
V gene: TRBV6-5
clone size: .
J gene: TRBJ2-7
D gene: .

CDR3 DNA: TGTGCCTTTATGGGGGTGGGAACTGAAGCTTTCTTT
CDR3 protein: CAFMGVGTEAFF
V gene: TRBV10-3
clone size: few
J gene: TRBJ1-1
D gene: .

CDR3 DNA: TGTGCCAGTAGTATCAGACTAGCGGGCTACGAGCAGTACTTC
CDR3 protein: CASSIRLAGYEQYF
V gene: TRBV19
clone size: many
J gene: TRBJ2-7
D gene: TRBD2

CDR3 DNA: TGCAGTGCCAGGCCCGTGGGGGCTTTCTTT
CDR3 protein: CSARPVGAFF
V gene: TRBV20-1
clone size: .
J gene: TRBJ1-1
D gene: .

CDR3 DNA: TGTGCCAGCCAGGGACAGGGGGATAATTCACCCCTCCACTTT
CDR3 protein: CASQGQGDNSPLHF
V gene: TRBV11-2
clone size: .
J gene: TRBJ1-6
D gene: TRBD1

CDR3 DNA: TGTGCCAGCAGCGTCGGGATCACCATATATTTT
CDR3 protein: CASSVGITIYF
V gene: TRBV11-1
clone size: .
J gene: TRBJ1-3
D gene: .

CDR3 DNA: TGCAGTGCTAGAGATCCGCTAGTTGGAGAGGATACGCAGTATTTT
CDR3 protein: CSARDPLVGEDTQYF
V gene: TRBV20-1
clone size: .
J gene: TRBJ2-3
D gene: .

CDR3 DNA: TGCACCATTTCCAGGGGGAATATGAGGGGCTGCACCTTC
CDR3 protein: CTISRGNMRGCTF
V gene: TRBV20-1
clone size: .
J gene: TRBJ1-2
D gene: TRBD1

CDR3 DNA: TGTGCCAGCAGTGGCACCGGGCTCCATTCACCCCTCCACTTT
CDR3 protein: CASSGTGLHSPLHF
V gene: TRBV25-1
clone size: many
J gene: TRBJ1-6
D gene: .

CDR3 DNA: TGTGCCGGCACCCAAAGTCTGAGTCCCAGGGGAGAGACCCAGTACTTC
CDR3 protein: CAGTQSLSPRGETQYF
V gene: TRBV11-2
clone size: .
J gene: TRBJ2-5
D gene: .

CDR3 DNA: TGTGCCAGCAGCCCGACAGGGGGCTTGCAGCCCCAGCATTTT
CDR3 protein: CASSPTGGLQPQHF
V gene: TRBV2
clone size: many
J gene: TRBJ1-5
D gene: TRBD1

CDR3 DNA: TGTGCCAGCCACCCCGGGGGCGGGGGAGAGACCCAGTACTTC
CDR3 protein: CASHPGGGGETQYF
V gene: TRBV28
clone size: .
J gene: TRBJ2-5
D gene: .

CDR3 DNA: TGTGCCAGCAGTGACAGCGAGTTAGAGACCCAGTACTTC
CDR3 protein: CASSDSELETQYF
V gene: TRBV2
clone size: once
J gene: TRBJ2-5
D gene: .

CDR3 DNA: TGTGCCAGCAGCCGGAGCGGGAGCACAGATACGCAGTATTTT
CDR3 protein: CASSRSGSTDTQYF
V gene: TRBV5-4
clone size: few
J gene: TRBJ2-3
D gene: .

CDR3 DNA: TGTGCCAGCAGCCTGGGACACCAGGTGGGCTATGGCTACACCTTC
CDR3 protein: CASSLGHQVGYGYTF
V gene: TRBV2
clone size: .
J gene: TRBJ1-2
D gene: .

CDR3 DNA: TGTGCCAGCAGTAACAGGGTGAGGCTTGGTTCACCCCTCCACTTT
CDR3 protein: CASSNRVRLGSPLHF
V gene: TRBV2
clone size: .
J gene: TRBJ1-6
D gene: .

CDR3 DNA: TGTGCCAGCAGCTCCAGGCAGTGGGTCACCCTCCACTTT
CDR3 protein: CASSSRQWVTLHF
V gene: TRBV7-9
clone size: many
J gene: TRBJ1-6
D gene: .

CDR3 DNA: .
CDR3 protein: CASSLVGGGTEAF
V gene: TRBV7-8
clone size: .
J gene: TRBJ2-6
D gene: .

CDR3 DNA: TGTGCCAGCAGCTCCCCCGGGAACCAAGAGACCCAGTACTTC
CDR3 protein: CASSSPGNQETQYF
V gene: TRBV6-1
clone size: .
J gene: TRBJ2-5
D gene: .

CDR3 DNA: TGTGCCAGCTTAAAAGGGACATCTAATTCACCCCTCCACTTT
CDR3 protein: CASLKGTSNSPLHF
V gene: TRBV2
clone size: .
J gene: TRBJ1-6
D gene: .

CDR3 DNA: TGTGCCAGCACCCTAGGAGGGCGGACGAATGAAAAACTGTTTTTT
CDR3 protein: CASTLGGRTNEKLFF
V gene: TRBV9
clone size: many
J gene: TRBJ1-4
D gene: .

CDR3 DNA: TGTGCCTGGAGTGAAACGGGAACCGCTGAAGCTTTCTTT
CDR3 protein: CAWSETGTAEAFF
V gene: TRBV30
clone size: .
J gene: TRBJ1-1
D gene: .

CDR3 DNA: TGTGCCAGCAGCTCCAAGGTCCAGGTCAACTATGGCTACACCTTC
CDR3 protein: CASSSKVQVNYGYTF
V gene: TRBV5-6
clone size: .
J gene: TRBJ1-2
D gene: .

CDR3 DNA: TGTGCCAGCAGTCGACCAGGTCGGGCGGTTGGTGGCTACACCTTC
CDR3 protein: CASSRPGRAVGGYTF
V gene: TRBV2
clone size: .
J gene: TRBJ1-2
D gene: .

CDR3 DNA: TGTGCCAGCAGTGCTAGTTCAGTCGGGACAGGGCGTGGTGGCTACACCTTC
CDR3 protein: CASSASSVGTGRGGYTF
V gene: TRBV25-1
clone size: .
J gene: TRBJ1-2
D gene: TRBD1

CDR3 DNA: TGTGCCATCAGCGTAACTAGCGGGAGGGGGCAAGAGACCCAGTACTTC
CDR3 protein: CAISVTSGRGQETQYF
V gene: TRBV10-3
clone size: .
J gene: TRBJ2-5
D gene: TRBD2

CDR3 DNA: TGCAGTGCCTACGACGGGCGGGAAGCCTACGAGCAGTACTTC
CDR3 protein: CSAYDGREAYEQYF
V gene: TRBV20-1
clone size: many
J gene: TRBJ2-7
D gene: .

CDR3 DNA: TGTGCCAGCGCACGTCAGGGGATTTACGAGCAGTACTTC
CDR3 protein: CASARQGIYEQYF
V gene: TRBV12-3/TRBV12-4
clone size: .
J gene: TRBJ2-7
D gene: .

CDR3 DNA: TGCAGTGCTAGAAACCCGAGAACCACCTACGAGCAGTACTTC
CDR3 protein: CSARNPRTTYEQYF
V gene: TRBV20-1
clone size: .
J gene: TRBJ2-7
D gene: .

CDR3 DNA: TGTGCCAGTCGCCAGTTGAACACTGAAGCTTTCTTT
CDR3 protein: CASRQLNTEAFF
V gene: TRBV6-1
clone size: .
J gene: TRBJ1-1
D gene: .

CDR3 DNA: TGTGCCGTCAGTGAGAGGACAGGGGGCTCTGGAAACACCTTC
CDR3 protein: CAVSERTGGSGNTF
V gene: TRBV6-6
clone size: .
J gene: TRBJ1-2
D gene: TRBD1

CDR3 DNA: TGTGCCAGCAGCCATCAGATCGAGGCCGTGGAGCTGTTTTTT
CDR3 protein: CASSHQIEAVELFF
V gene: TRBV2
clone size: .
J gene: TRBJ2-2
D gene: .

CDR3 DNA: TGTGCCAGCACCGAGGACAGCTCTACCTCAAGGAACACTGAAGCTTTCTTT
CDR3 protein: CASTEDSSTSRNTEAFF
V gene: TRBV2
clone size: once
J gene: TRBJ1-1
D gene: .

CDR3 DNA: TGTGCCAGCAAGGGAGCCGGCTACACCTTC
CDR3 protein: CASKGAGYTF
V gene: TRBV7-3
clone size: .
J gene: TRBJ1-2
D gene: .

CDR3 DNA: TGTGCCACCCGGCAGGGGGCTGAAGCTTTCTTT
CDR3 protein: CATRQGAEAFF
V gene: TRBV5-4
clone size: .
J gene: TRBJ1-1
D gene: TRBD1

CDR3 DNA: TGTGCCAGCAGCCTCGGGACTAGCGGGACTCGCCCCTACGAGCAGTACTTC
CDR3 protein: CASSLGTSGTRPYEQYF
V gene: TRBV7-2
clone size: .
J gene: TRBJ2-7
D gene: TRBD2

CDR3 DNA: TGTGCCAGCAGCTCTAGGGACACTGAAGCTTTCTTT
CDR3 protein: CASSSRDTEAFF
V gene: TRBV7-9
clone size: .
J gene: TRBJ1-1
D gene: .

CDR3 DNA: TGTGCCAGCAGAGACCGGGAAGGTAATTCACCCCTCCACTTT
CDR3 protein: CASRDREGNSPLHF
V gene: TRBV13
clone size: few
J gene: TRBJ1-6
D gene: .